This T cell receptor (beta chain) originates from a study of OX40 agonist ivuxolimab in advanced cancers. Study-level background: The dose-escalation cohort was approximately 85% male, with a mean age of 60 years, ranging about 23 to 90.

Repertoires were generated with immunoSEQ multiplex PCR, while TCRdb's copy carries only in-frame clones and drops some. This table holds just under 20,000 clones, 84% found once. Germline CDR1 MNHEY, CDR2 SMNVEV (reference sequence). This CDR3 is built from 13 residues. The V gene lost 0 bases and the J gene lost 4 bases, with 5 bases spanning the gap. The chain is built from TRBV27 and TRBJ2-3; no firm D call. Sequencing was performed on CD4+ or CD8+ T cells sorted from blood, taken in a trial of the OX40 agonist ivuxolimab. The receptor was derived from an adult with an advanced solid tumor such as melanoma, head and neck, liver or kidney cancer. CDR3 in amino acids: CASSLSSPDTQYF. The CDR3 DNA reads as TGTGCCAGCAGTTTATCGTCCCCAGATACGCAGTATTTT.